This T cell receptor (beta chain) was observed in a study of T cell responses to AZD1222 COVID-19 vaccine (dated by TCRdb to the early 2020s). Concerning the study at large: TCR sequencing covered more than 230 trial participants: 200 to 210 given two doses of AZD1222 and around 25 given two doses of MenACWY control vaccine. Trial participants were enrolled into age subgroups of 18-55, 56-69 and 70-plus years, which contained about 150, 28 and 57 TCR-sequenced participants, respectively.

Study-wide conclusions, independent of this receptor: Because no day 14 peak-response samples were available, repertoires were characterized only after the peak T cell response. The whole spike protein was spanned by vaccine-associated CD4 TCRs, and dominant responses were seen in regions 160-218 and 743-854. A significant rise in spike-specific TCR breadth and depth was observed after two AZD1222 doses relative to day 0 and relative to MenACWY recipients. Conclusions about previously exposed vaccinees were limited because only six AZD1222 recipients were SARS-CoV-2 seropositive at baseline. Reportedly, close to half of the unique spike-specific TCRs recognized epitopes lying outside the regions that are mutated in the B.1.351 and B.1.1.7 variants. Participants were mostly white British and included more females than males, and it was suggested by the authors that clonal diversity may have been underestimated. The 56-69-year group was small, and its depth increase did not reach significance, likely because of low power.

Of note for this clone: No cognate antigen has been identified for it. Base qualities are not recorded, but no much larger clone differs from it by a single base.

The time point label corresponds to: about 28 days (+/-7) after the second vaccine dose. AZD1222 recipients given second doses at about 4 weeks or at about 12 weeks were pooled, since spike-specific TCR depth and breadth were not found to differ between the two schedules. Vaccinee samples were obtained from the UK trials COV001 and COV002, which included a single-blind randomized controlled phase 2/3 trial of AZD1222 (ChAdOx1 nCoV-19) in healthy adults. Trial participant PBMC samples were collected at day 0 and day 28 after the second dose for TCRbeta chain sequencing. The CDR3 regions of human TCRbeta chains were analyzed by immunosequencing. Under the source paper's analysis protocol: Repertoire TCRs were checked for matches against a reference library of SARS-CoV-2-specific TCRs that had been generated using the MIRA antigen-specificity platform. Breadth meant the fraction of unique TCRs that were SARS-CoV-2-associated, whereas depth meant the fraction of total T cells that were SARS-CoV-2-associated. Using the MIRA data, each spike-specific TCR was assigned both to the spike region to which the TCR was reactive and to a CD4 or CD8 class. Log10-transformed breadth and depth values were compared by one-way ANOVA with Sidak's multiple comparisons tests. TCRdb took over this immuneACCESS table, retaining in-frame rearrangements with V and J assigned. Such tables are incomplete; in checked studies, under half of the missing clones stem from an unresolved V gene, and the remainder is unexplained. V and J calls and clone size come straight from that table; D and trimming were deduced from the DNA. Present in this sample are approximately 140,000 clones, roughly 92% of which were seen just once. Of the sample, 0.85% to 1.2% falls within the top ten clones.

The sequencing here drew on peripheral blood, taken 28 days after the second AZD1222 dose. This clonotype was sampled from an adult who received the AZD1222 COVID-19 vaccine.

The DNA is as follows: TGTGCCAGCAGTTTCTCAGAACCCTATGGCTACACCTTC. Its protein is CASSFSEPYGYTF. The sequence is built from TRBV12-3 or TRBV12-4 and TRBJ1-2, with the D gene too uncertain to name. Deletion took 3 bases off V and 4 bases off J, with a span of 9 bases between the germline ends. Inclusive of the bounding cysteine and phenylalanine, the CDR3 is 13 residues long. The CDR3 DNA has 39 bases and is translated from base 1.